The T cell receptor (beta chain) described here comes from a study of shared clonotypes between healthy human individuals. Whole-study findings and limits: The study found about 5% of naive CD4 clonotypes shared across a handful of donors. Researchers found naive subsets generally carried larger estimated richness than memory subsets.

In the CD4+ fraction, cells were divided into CD45RA+ naive and CD45RA-negative memory subsets. Germline V CDR1 and CDR2: SGDLS, YYNGEE. V lost 4 bases, J lost 7 bases, and 7 bases stayed unmatched. The CDR3 totals 15 residues. The input for sorted-subset replicate PCRs was approximately 200 ng DNA, about 30,000 T cell genomes. Here immunoSEQ multiplex PCR was the method, and the copy in TCRdb shows in-frame clones only, minus some. The table includes 2 million to 2.5 million clones, 80% to 95% detected once. Of note for this clone: Its antigen remains unidentified.

Sequencing was carried out using naive CD4+ T cells from PBMCs. Subset meaning: CD45RA+ positively selected. J is TRBJ2-1 and V is TRBV9, with 11 bases that match TRBD2. The clonotype originates from a man between 18 and 35 years old in good health. Some clones in this sample may be carry-over from other donors' samples. CDR3 sequence (DNA): TGTGCCAGCAGCCCACTAGCGGGAGTGTTTAATGAGCAGTTCTTC. Translation: CASSPLAGVFNEQFF.